Listed here is a single T cell receptor (beta chain). The entry originates in a study of blood T cell repertoires in COVID-19. Data came from immunoSEQ multiplex PCR; TCRdb stores just in-frame clones and leaves some out. This table has some 250,000 clones, nearly 90% appearing once. V lost 3 bases and J lost 5, with 20 bases in between. Per the germline V gene, CDR1 is LGHDT and CDR2 is YNNKEL (reference sequence). CDR3 length: 18 residues. Sequenced material: peripheral blood. This TCR was recovered from a human donor in a cohort sampled during active COVID-19. This rearrangement joins TRBV3-1 (or the pseudogene TRBV3-2) to TRBJ1-6; the D gene is possibly TRBD1 (5 bases). The CDR3 is CASSQIRGGANNNSPLHF. The CDR3, as DNA: TGTGCCAGCAGCCAGATACGGGGAGGGGCCAATAATAATTCACCCCTCCACTTT.